What follows describes a single TCR beta chain. Method: immunoSEQ multiplex PCR; TCRdb's copy keeps in-frame clones and lacks some. The sample consists of around 78,000 clones, 80% to 90% of them appearing once. These data belong to a study of blood T cell repertoires in COVID-19. Per the germline V gene, CDR1 is SGHRS and CDR2 is YFSETQ. The ends were cut back, 2 bases at V and 7 bases at J, with 13 bases in the middle. This CDR3 is built from 15 residues. The chain recombines TRBV5-1 with TRBJ1-6; TRBD1 is a possible D gene (5 bases). The receptor was isolated from a man aged 45-65 years with active or convalescent COVID-19. Sequencing used peripheral blood. The CDR3 spells CASSFQGPLNSPLHF. The CDR3 DNA is TGCGCCAGCAGCTTCCAGGGCCCCTTAAATTCACCCCTCCACTTT.